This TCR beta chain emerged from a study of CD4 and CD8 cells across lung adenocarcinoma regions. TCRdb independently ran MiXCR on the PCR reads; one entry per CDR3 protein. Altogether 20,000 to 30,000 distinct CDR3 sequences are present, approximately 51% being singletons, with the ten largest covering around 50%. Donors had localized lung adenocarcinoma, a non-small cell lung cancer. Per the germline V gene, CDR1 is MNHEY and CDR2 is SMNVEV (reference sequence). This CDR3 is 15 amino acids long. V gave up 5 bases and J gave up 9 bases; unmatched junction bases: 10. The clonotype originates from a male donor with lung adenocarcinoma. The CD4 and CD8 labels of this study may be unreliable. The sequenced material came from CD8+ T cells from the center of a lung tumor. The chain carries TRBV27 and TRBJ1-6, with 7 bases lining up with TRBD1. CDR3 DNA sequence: TGTGCCAGCAGTACCCAGGGGGTGGGGGGTTCACCCCTCCACTTT. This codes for CASSTQGVGGSPLHF.